This T cell receptor (beta chain) was identified during a study of T-cell memory formation after mild COVID-19 (dated by TCRdb to the early 2020s). About the study as a whole: Most TCR sequence clusters were specific to one of the two donors. Longitudinal TCRalpha and TCRbeta repertoire sequencing tracked T-cell clones expanding and contracting after mild COVID-19 in a couple of donors. Two young, previously healthy adult volunteers made up the cohort, one male and one female. What the research found in general, with its limitations: SARS-CoV-2 specificity of the second-wave clones peaking on day 37 was not confirmed. Some responding clones were detected in pre-infection memory, suggesting pre-existing cross-reactive memory T cells joined the SARS-CoV-2 response. Clones that contracted from day 15 to 85 showed balanced CD4/CD8 phenotypes, whereas a second wave of clones that expanded from day 15 to 37 leaned towards CD4+. Contracting CD4+ clones were located mainly in the CM and EM memory subsets, whereas CD8+ clones were found to be enriched in EMRA. The study included only a couple of mild cases, and larger cohorts that include severe cases with pre-infection samples were judged to be necessary.

Data came from an Illumina NovaSeq 6000. cDNA libraries for TCRalpha and TCRbeta were prepared by 5'RACE using constant-segment primers, with sample barcodes and unique molecular identifiers added. RNA was extracted from every sample with Trizol reagent. Libraries were amplified in two PCR steps, with a second sample barcode and Illumina TruSeq adapters added in the second step. Sequencing of the libraries was done on an Illumina NovaSeq, producing 2 x 150 bp paired-end reads. The paper's data handling went like this. Demultiplexing of reads and collapsing into UMI-guided consensus sequences were performed with migec v1.2.7. Using mixcr v2.1.11, the UMI consensuses were aligned to TRA and TRB V and J templates and assembled into clonotypes. Expanded or contracted clonotypes were those called significant by both edgeR and NoisET, with noise models trained on biological replicates. For edgeR calls, the cutoffs were a false discovery rate-adjusted p below 0.01 and a log2 fold-change threshold of 1. As an exploratory analysis of dynamics, max-normalized trajectories of the 1000 most abundant clonotypes were examined by PCA with hierarchical clustering. Each responding clone was given a CD4 or CD8 phenotype based on the CD4+ and CD8+ repertoires, which had been sequenced separately. The public reads were reprocessed in TCRdb via fastp at Q25 and MiXCR, keeping in-frame beta chains. For every CDR3 protein sequence, its rows merge into one entry that carries the most common genes and DNA. The V and J calls reflect TCRdb's pipeline rather than the authors' work. In this sample the table shows roughly 250,000 distinct CDR3 sequences, less than 20% of which occur a single time. Roughly 3.6% of the sample goes to the ten largest clones.

CDR1 and CDR2 (KGHDR, SFDVKD) derive from the germline V gene. The CDR3 runs 11 residues from the cysteine to the phenylalanine. The sequence is cut down to CDR3 DNA, 33 bases in frame from base 1. The germline ends are 4 bases apart after V is trimmed by 6 bases and J by 5 bases. For this clonotype: Its antigen is not yet known. One base away there is no much larger clone; base qualities are not given.

Ficoll-Paque density gradient centrifugation was the method used to isolate PBMCs. The chain links TRBV24-1 with TRBJ2-1; the D gene lacks a confident call. This sequence was found in a man aged 18 to 29 who had mild COVID-19 (a few samples of this study predate the infection). The sample titles of this study are shuffled in the database, so cell type and time point are left out; the donor was told from shared clones. The specimen was PBMCs or a T cell subset sorted from them (not recorded which). The DNA sequence is given as TGTGCCACCAGTCCTGACAATGAGCAGTTCTTC. It translates as CATSPDNEQFF.